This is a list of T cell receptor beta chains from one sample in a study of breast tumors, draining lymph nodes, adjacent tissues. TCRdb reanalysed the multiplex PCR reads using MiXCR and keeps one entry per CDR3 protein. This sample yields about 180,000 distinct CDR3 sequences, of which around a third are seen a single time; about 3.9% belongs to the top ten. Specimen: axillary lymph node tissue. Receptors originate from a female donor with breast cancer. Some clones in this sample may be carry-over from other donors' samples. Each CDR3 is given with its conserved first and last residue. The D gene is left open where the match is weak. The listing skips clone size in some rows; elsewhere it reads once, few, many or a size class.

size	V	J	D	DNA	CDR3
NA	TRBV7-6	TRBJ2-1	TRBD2	TGTGCCAGCAGCTTAGCACTAGCGGGGGGTTCCCTCACAGATACGCAGTTCTTC	CASSLALAGGSLTDTQFF
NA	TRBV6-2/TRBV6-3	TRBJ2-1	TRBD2	TGTGCCAGCAGGTCGCCTAGAATAGCGGGGGGCTACAATGAGCAGTTCTTC	CASRSPRIAGGYNEQFF
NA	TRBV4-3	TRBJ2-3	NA	TGCGCCAGCAGCCCAGGCGCGATGGGGGGAGGAACAGATACGCAGTATTTT	CASSPGAMGGGTDTQYF
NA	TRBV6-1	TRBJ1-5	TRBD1	TGTGCCAGCAGTGAGGGAGGGGGCGGTCAGCCCCAGCATTTT	CASSEGGGGQPQHF
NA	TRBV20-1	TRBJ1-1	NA	TGCAGTGCTAGAGATGGAGGGACCACTGAAGCTTTCTTT	CSARDGGTTEAFF
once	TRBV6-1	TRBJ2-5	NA	TGTGCCAGCAGATCAGGGGACTGGGTGGAGACCCAGTACTTC	CASRSGDWVETQYF
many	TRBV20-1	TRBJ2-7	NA	TGCAGTGCTAGTGACGGGGGCAACCCCTACGAGCAGTACTTC	CSASDGGNPYEQYF
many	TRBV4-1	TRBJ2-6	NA	TGCGCCAGCAGCCAAGATCTCCAGGGGAGGACTGGGGCCAACGTCCTGACTTTC	CASSQDLQGRTGANVLTF
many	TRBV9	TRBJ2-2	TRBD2	TGTGCCAGCAGCGCGGGACTAGCAGACACCGGGGAGCTGTTTTTT	CASSAGLADTGELFF
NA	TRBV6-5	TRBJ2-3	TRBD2	TGTGCCAGCACCTTCCCGGGACTAGCGGGTGACACAGATACGCAGTATTTT	CASTFPGLAGDTDTQYF
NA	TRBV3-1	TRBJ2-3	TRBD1	TGTGCCAGCAGCGAAGGGACAGGGGTTGATACGCAGTATTTT	CASSEGTGVDTQYF
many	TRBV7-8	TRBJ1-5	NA	TGTGCCAGCAGCCATGGACAGAGAGACTATCAGCCCCAGCATTTT	CASSHGQRDYQPQHF
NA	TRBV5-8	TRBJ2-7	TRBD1	TGTGCCAGCAGTTTCGTTGGGACAGGGATCCACGAGCAGTACTTC	CASSFVGTGIHEQYF
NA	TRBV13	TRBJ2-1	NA	TGTGCCGGCAGCTTCATGCTACAAGGCCGAAATGAGCAGTTCTTC	CAGSFMLQGRNEQFF
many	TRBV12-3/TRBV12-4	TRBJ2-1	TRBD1	TGTGCCAGCAGTTTTGGACAGGCTTCCTACAATGAGCAGTTCTTC	CASSFGQASYNEQFF
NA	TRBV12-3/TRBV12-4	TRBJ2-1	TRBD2	TGTGCCAGCAGCGCTAGCGGGGGGACGACCTACAATGAGCAGTTCTTC	CASSASGGTTYNEQFF
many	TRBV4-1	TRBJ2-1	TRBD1	TGCGCCAGCAGCTTAAGACAGGGGGGGCATGAGCAGTTCTTC	CASSLRQGGHEQFF
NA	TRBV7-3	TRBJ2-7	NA	TGTGCCAGCAGTTTGGGTGCACCTCCGTGCTCCTACGAGCAGTACTTC	CASSLGAPPCSYEQYF
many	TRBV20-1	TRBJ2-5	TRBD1	TGCAGTGCTTCACCGACAGGGGGCCAAGAGACCCAGTACTTC	CSASPTGGQETQYF
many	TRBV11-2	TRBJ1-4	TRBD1	TGTGCCAGCAGCTCCAATACAGGGGGCTGGAAAGAAAAACTGTTTTTT	CASSSNTGGWKEKLFF
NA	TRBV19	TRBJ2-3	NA	TGTGCCAGTAGTTATGGGGGGCAGTACACAGATACGCAGTATTTT	CASSYGGQYTDTQYF
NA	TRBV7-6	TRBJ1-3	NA	TGTGCCAGCAGCGGTTCCAAGAGGGGGGGAGGAAACACCTTATATTTT	CASSGSKRGGGNTLYF
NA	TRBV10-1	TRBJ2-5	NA	TGCGCCAGCAGTGATGGGAGGCTGGCGGAGACCCAGTACTTC	CASSDGRLAETQYF
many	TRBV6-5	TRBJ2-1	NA	TGTGCCAGCAGTGCCACGGCGGGGGCCCCGAGCAATGAGCAGTTCTTC	CASSATAGAPSNEQFF
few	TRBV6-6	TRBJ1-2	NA	TGTGCCAGCAGTCGGCCCGAGGTCTATGGCTACACCTTC	CASSRPEVYGYTF
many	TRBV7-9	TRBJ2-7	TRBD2	TGTGCCAGCAGCCCGGCCGGGACTAGCGGGTTCTCCTACGAGCAGTACTTC	CASSPAGTSGFSYEQYF
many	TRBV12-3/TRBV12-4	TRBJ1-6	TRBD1	TGTGCCAGCAGCCTGACAGGGGAAAATTCACCCCTCCACTTT	CASSLTGENSPLHF
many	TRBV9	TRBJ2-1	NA	TGTGCCAGCAGCGTAGCTACGGGGACATACAATGAGCAGTTCTTC	CASSVATGTYNEQFF
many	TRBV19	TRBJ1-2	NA	TGTGCCAGTAGTACTGGGACGGGCTATGGCTACACCTTC	CASSTGTGYGYTF
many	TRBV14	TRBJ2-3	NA	TGTGCCAGCAGCCAAGATCGGGTCCGGACAGATACGCAGTATTTT	CASSQDRVRTDTQYF
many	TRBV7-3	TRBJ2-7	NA	TGTGCCAGCAGCTCTTTTCCGGGGCCCTACGAGCAGTACTTC	CASSSFPGPYEQYF
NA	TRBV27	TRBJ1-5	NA	TGTGCCAGCAGCCTAGGGGGGGCAGGGCAGCCCCAGCATTTT	CASSLGGAGQPQHF
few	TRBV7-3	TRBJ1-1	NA	TGTGCCAGCAGCTTACAGTGGTACACTGAAGCTTTCTTT	CASSLQWYTEAFF
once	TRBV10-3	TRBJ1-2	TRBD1	TGTGGCAGGGGGCGCGCCAACTATGGCTACACCTTC	CGRGRANYGYTF
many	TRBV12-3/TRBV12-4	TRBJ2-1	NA	TGTGCCAGCAGTAAACTCCTAGCAGCCGATTACAATGAGCAGTTCTTC	CASSKLLAADYNEQFF
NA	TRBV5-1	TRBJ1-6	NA	TGCGCCAGCAGCTTCTCCAGGGATTCACCCCTCCACTTT	CASSFSRDSPLHF
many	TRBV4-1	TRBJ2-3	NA	TGCGCCAGCAGCCAAGAAATAGGCGGGACCCTGATTGGAGATACGCAGTATTTT	CASSQEIGGTLIGDTQYF
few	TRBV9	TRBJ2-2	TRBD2	TGTGCCAGCAGCGTAGCTGGCGGGGGGGCTTACGGGGAGCTGTTTTTT	CASSVAGGGAYGELFF
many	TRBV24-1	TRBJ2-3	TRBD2	TGTGCCCCTCGACTAGCGGATTTCACAGATACGCAGTATTTT	CAPRLADFTDTQYF
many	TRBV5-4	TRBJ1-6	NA	TGTGCCAGCAGCCCAGCCGGGACGGCGGGGGGGTCCTATAATTCACCCCTCCACTTT	CASSPAGTAGGSYNSPLHF
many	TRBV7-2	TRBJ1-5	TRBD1	TGTGCCAGCAGCCACCGGGACAGGGGGTTCAATCAGCCCCAGCATTTT	CASSHRDRGFNQPQHF
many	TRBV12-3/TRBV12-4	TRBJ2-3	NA	TGTGCCAGCACCCTTAGCGGTCGCACAGATACGCAGTATTTT	CASTLSGRTDTQYF
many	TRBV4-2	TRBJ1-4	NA	TGTGCCAGCAGCCGAGACAGATTGGGAGAAAAACTGTTTTTT	CASSRDRLGEKLFF
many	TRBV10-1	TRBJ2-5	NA	TGCGCCAGCAGTGAGTCAGGGACCTACCAAGAGACCCAGTACTTC	CASSESGTYQETQYF
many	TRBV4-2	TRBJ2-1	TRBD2	TGTGCCAGCAGCCCGAGTAGCGGGGGGGCCGAGTTACATGAGCAGTTCTTC	CASSPSSGGAELHEQFF
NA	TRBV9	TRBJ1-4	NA	TGTGCCCAAAAGGGGGCAACTAATGAAAAACTGTTTTTT	CAQKGATNEKLFF
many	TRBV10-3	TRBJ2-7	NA	TGTGCCATCAGTGAGTGGAACAGTACTTACGAGCAGTACTTC	CAISEWNSTYEQYF
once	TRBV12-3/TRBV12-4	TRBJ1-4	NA	TGTGCCAGCAGCTTAGCGGGAAATTGGGCAGGACCGAATGAAAAACTGTTTTTT	CASSLAGNWAGPNEKLFF
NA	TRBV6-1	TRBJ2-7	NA	TGTGCCAGCACTGGGACACGGACTAGAGCCTACGAGCAGTACTTC	CASTGTRTRAYEQYF
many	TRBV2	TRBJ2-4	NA	TGTGCCAGCAGCAGGGAAGCCAAAAACATTCAGTACTTC	CASSREAKNIQYF
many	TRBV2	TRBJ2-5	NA	TGTGCCAGCAGTGGCTGGACCCAGTACTTC	CASSGWTQYF
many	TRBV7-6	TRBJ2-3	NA	TGTGCCAGCAGCCCACGAGTTCAGCGAGGGTCGATGACAGATACGCAGTATTTT	CASSPRVQRGSMTDTQYF
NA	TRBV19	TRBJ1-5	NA	NA	CASSIRAGTEAFFGQGVNQPQHF